The rows below give T cell receptor beta chains drawn from one sample of a study of beta chain features in type 1 diabetes. Sequencing was performed with immunoSEQ multiplex PCR; in TCRdb, only in-frame clones are kept and a portion is missing. The table includes fewer than 65,000 clones, approximately 59% detected once. The sample was Tregs from blood. These receptors all come from a woman under 30 in good health. Both conserved end residues are part of each CDR3. Each record gives: J gene, clone size, V gene, D gene, CDR3 DNA, CDR3 protein. A D gene is named only where the DNA matches it firmly. The size field is filled for only some rows; it gives once, few, many or a size class.

TRBJ2-5 - TRBV9 - TGTGCCAGCAGCGTAGACCCTGGCTCCACCTTTGCGGGAGAGACCCAGTACTTC CASSVDPGSTFAGETQYF
TRBJ2-6 - TRBV5-6 - TGTGCCAGCAGCTACGAACTAAGCTCTGGGGCCAACGTCCTGACTTTC CASSYELSSGANVLTF
TRBJ1-2 - TRBV5-5 TRBD1 TGTGCCAGCAGCCAGGACAGGGCGTTCGGTTTCAGTGGCTACACCTTC CASSQDRAFGFSGYTF
TRBJ1-2 few TRBV7-9 TRBD1 TGTGCCAGCAGCTTAGGGGGGGACAGGGCCCTCTATGGCTACACCTTC CASSLGGDRALYGYTF
TRBJ1-2 - TRBV7-2 - TGTGCCAGCAGCTTAGACCGGGGAAGTGATGGCTACACCTTC CASSLDRGSDGYTF
TRBJ1-1 - TRBV7-3 - TGTGCCAGCAGCGTTGACAGCCTAACTGAAGCTTTCTTT CASSVDSLTEAFF
TRBJ2-1 once TRBV7-2 - TGTGCCAGCAGCTTTGTTCGACAGAACAATGAGCAGTTCTTC CASSFVRQNNEQFF
TRBJ2-2 - TRBV5-1 TRBD2 TGCGCCAGCAAGAGCGGGGTCCTCACCGGGGAGCTGTTTTTT CASKSGVLTGELFF
TRBJ1-6 few TRBV5-1 - TGCGCCAGCAGCATCCGGGAAGTAGGACATTCACCCCTCCACTTT CASSIREVGHSPLHF
TRBJ2-5 - TRBV7-6 TRBD2 TGTGCCAGCAGCTTAGAGGGGAGGGAGCAGTACTTC CASSLEGREQYF
TRBJ2-1 - TRBV7-2 TRBD2 TGTGCCAGCAGCATGACTAGCGGTTCGGTCAATGAGCAGTTCTTC CASSMTSGSVNEQFF
TRBJ2-7 once TRBV7-2 TRBD2 TGTGCCAGCAGTCCGACTAGCGGGGGGGCCCTCGAGCAGTACTTC CASSPTSGGALEQYF
TRBJ1-1 - TRBV5-1 - TGCGCCAGCAGCTTTGAGGACACAAGGAACACTGAAGCTTTCTTT CASSFEDTRNTEAFF
TRBJ1-2 - TRBV18 TRBD1 TGTGCCAGCTCACCACGACAGGGAGATGGCTACACCTTC CASSPRQGDGYTF
TRBJ2-1 few TRBV10-3 TRBD1 TGTGCCATCAGTGCAGGGGACAGGGTCTCCTACAATGAGCAGTTCTTC CAISAGDRVSYNEQFF
TRBJ2-7 few TRBV2 - TGTGCCAGCACGCGGGACGGCTACGAGCAGTACTTC CASTRDGYEQYF
TRBJ2-3 few TRBV7-9 - TGTGCCAGCAGCCTAAGGACTGATAGCACAGATACGCAGTATTTT CASSLRTDSTDTQYF
TRBJ2-1 - TRBV9 TRBD1 TGTGCCAGCAGCGTAGACGGACAGGGGTACAATGAGCAGTTCTTC CASSVDGQGYNEQFF
TRBJ1-2 - TRBV15 - TGTGCCACCAGCACCTTGGACGGGACTGAGGGCTATGGCTACACCTTC CATSTLDGTEGYGYTF
TRBJ1-1 - TRBV5-1 TRBD1 TGCGCCAGTACCGGGACAGGGATGAACACTGAAGCTTTCTTT CASTGTGMNTEAFF
TRBJ2-3 - TRBV6-1 TRBD1 TGTGCCAGCAGTGTACAGGGGGCAAGAGATACGCAGTATTTT CASSVQGARDTQYF
TRBJ1-2 - TRBV18 - TGTGCCAGCTCACCCGGGTTTGGGTCTAACTATGGCTACACCTTC CASSPGFGSNYGYTF
TRBJ1-2 - TRBV2 - TGTGCCAGCAGACTAGAGGGGACAAGGATCGCTAACTATGGCTACACCTTC CASRLEGTRIANYGYTF
TRBJ2-1 - TRBV18 TRBD2 TGTGCCAGCTCACCATTTGCGGCTAGCGGGGGGCTGTACAATGAGCAGTTCTTC CASSPFAASGGLYNEQFF
TRBJ2-3 - TRBV4-1 TRBD2 TGCGCCAGCAGCCAGACTAGCGGCACAGATACGCAGTATTTT CASSQTSGTDTQYF
TRBJ2-7 few TRBV4-2 - TGTGCCAGCAGCCAAGCAGTCATCTACGAGCAGTACTTC CASSQAVIYEQYF
TRBJ2-2 once TRBV7-2 - TGTGCCAGCAGCCACGACACAAACACCGGGGAGCTGTTTTTT CASSHDTNTGELFF
TRBJ1-2 - TRBV18 TRBD1 TGTGCCAGCTCACCCCAGGGGGCGGGTAGTGGCTACACCTTC CASSPQGAGSGYTF
TRBJ1-1 - TRBV5-1 - TGCGCCAGCAGCGCCGACTTGAACACTGAAGCTTTCTTT CASSADLNTEAFF
TRBJ1-2 few TRBV5-1 - TGCGCCAGCAGCTTCCTAGGGGCTAACCCCTTGGCTAACTATGGCTACACCTTC CASSFLGANPLANYGYTF
TRBJ2-2 - TRBV7-6 TRBD1 TGTGCCAGCAGCTTTACGACAGGGAACGGGGAGCTGTTTTTT CASSFTTGNGELFF
TRBJ2-3 - TRBV9 - TGTGCCAGCAGCCCTACGGGATTTTTCACAGATACGCAGTATTTT CASSPTGFFTDTQYF
TRBJ1-2 - TRBV7-9 - TGTGCCAGCAGCTTAGGATCGGTTGTTCTGAATAACTATGGCTACACCTTC CASSLGSVVLNNYGYTF
TRBJ1-6 - TRBV2 - TGTGCCAGCAGTGAAGGGGGCTTAAAATCACCCCTCCACTTT CASSEGGLKSPLHF
TRBJ1-5 - TRBV7-9 TRBD1 TGTGCCAGCAGCGGGACAGGCAATCAGCCCCAGCATTTT CASSGTGNQPQHF
TRBJ1-2 many TRBV2 - TGTGCCAGCAGTGAGGGGGCAGGCACCTATGGCTACACCTTC CASSEGAGTYGYTF